The TCR beta chain described here comes from a study of blood T cell repertoires in COVID-19. Study context: Acute-phase and convalescent COVID-19 samples originated in the United States, Italy and Spain. PBMCs, B-cell-depleted T cells, or T cells provided the cDNA or gDNA that made up the material.

CDR1 KGHSH and CDR2 LQKENI come from the germline V gene. CDR3 length equals 15 residues. V lost 2 bases, J lost 6 bases, and 14 bases lay in between. In the original processing: Estimation of nucleated cell counts was performed using reference gene primer amplification. Repertoires were generated with immunoSEQ multiplex PCR, while TCRdb's copy carries only in-frame clones and drops some. The V and J calls and clone size were taken over from that table, and D and trimming were inferred from the DNA. The profile shows just over 95,000 clones, 82% of them singletons. The sample was peripheral blood. The chain joins TRBV18 to TRBJ2-1; D gene ambiguous. This TCR was sampled from an elderly man with acute or convalescent COVID-19. As DNA, the CDR3 is TGTGCCAGCTCACCAGGGCCACGACCCCTCAATGAGCAGTTCTTC. This encodes CASSPGPRPLNEQFF.